One and the same sample provided the 17 T cell receptor beta chains below, sequenced in a study of blood T cell repertoires in COVID-19. Generated by immunoSEQ multiplex PCR, the TCRdb table keeps only in-frame clones and is missing some. The table shows 150,000 to 200,000 clones, with roughly 93% occurring only once. Sequencing was performed on peripheral blood. All receptors derive from a man younger than 35 with acute or convalescent COVID-19.

The rearrangement uses TRBV18 and TRBJ2-7; 13 bases agree with TRBD2. Germline V CDR1 and CDR2: KGHSH, LQKENI. The CDR3 spans 19 residues. The ends lost 5 bases at V and 4 bases at J; junction bases unmatched: 17. Here the CDR3 DNA reads TGTGCCAGCTCATCCCAACTAGCGGGAGGGCAGTTTGACCCTTACGAGCAGTACTTC. Protein: CASSSQLAGGQFDPYEQYF.

This clone has just one count. This chain's CDR3 is CASSKEGNTEAFF. CDR3 coding DNA: TGTGCCAGCTCAAAGGAGGGGAACACTGAAGCTTTCTTT. The chain employs TRBV18 and TRBJ1-1; unclear D gene. With 5 bases removed from V and 1 base from J, the gap between germline ends came to 8 bases. The CDR3 is 13 residues long. The germline gives CDR1 KGHSH, CDR2 LQKENI. Using reference TRBV18 and TRBJ1-1 for the parts outside the CDR3, the full variable domain is NAGVMQNPRHLVRRRGQEARLRCSPMKGHSHVYWYRQLPEEGLKFMVYLQKENIIDESGMPKERFSAEFPKEGPSILRIQQVVRGDSAAYFCASSKEGNTEAFFGQGTRLTVV.

The CDR3 coding sequence is TGCGCCAGCAGCTTGCGGGGGAAGGGCAACGAGCAGTACTTC. Its protein product is CASSLRGKGNEQYF. This chain connects TRBV5-1 to TRBJ2-7, with D perhaps TRBD2 (6 bases). Deletions cut 1 base from V and 5 bases from J, with 13 bases between. The CDR3 sequence is 14 residues long. Germline CDR1 reads SGHRS; CDR2 reads YFSETQ. Together with reference TRBV5-1 and TRBJ2-7, the CDR3 gives the full variable domain: KAGVTQTPRYLIKTRGQQVTLSCSPISGHRSVSWYQQTPGQGLQFLFEYFSETQRNKGNFPGRFSGRQFSNSRSEMNVSTLELGDSALYLCASSLRGKGNEQYFGPGTRLTVT.

This clone was counted a single time. The V call is TRBV24-1, the J call TRBJ2-1, with 8 bases lining up with TRBD2. The J segment lost 7 bases and the V segment lost 1 base, leaving 8 bases of the junction unmatched. Germline CDR1 reads KGHDR; CDR2 reads SFDVKD. There are 16 residues in the CDR3. The DNA for the CDR3 is TGTGCCACCAGTGATTTAGGCCTAGCGGGTAGGAATGAGCAGTTCTTC. Encoded protein: CATSDLGLAGRNEQFF.

The rearrangement links TRBV4-2 to TRBJ2-1, with 7 bases matching TRBD2. CDR3 length equals 18 residues. Germline loops: CDR1 LGHNA, CDR2 YNFKEQ. Trimming took 0 bases from V and 3 from J; bases not matched to a gene: 11. CDR3 sequence: CASSQDPRGGEVYNEQFF. For the CDR3, the DNA is TGTGCCAGCAGCCAAGATCCCCGCGGGGGAGAGGTCTACAATGAGCAGTTCTTC.

The J gene is TRBJ1-2, the V gene TRBV7-2; D is uncertain. Germline V lookup: CDR1 SGHTA, CDR2 FQGNSA. Trimming cost V 5 bases and J 8 bases, with 21 bases left between them. The length of the CDR3 is 15 residues. CDR3 residues: CASSPQFFQAEGYTF. DNA for the CDR3: TGTGCCAGCAGCCCACAATTCTTCCAGGCTGAGGGCTACACCTTC.

The rearrangement links TRBV11-2 to TRBJ2-7; the match to TRBD2 covers 14 bases. Per germline, CDR1 SGHAT and CDR2 FQNNGV. The CDR3 contains 17 residues. V shed 3 bases and J 7 bases; nucleotides not matched to a gene: 11. The CDR3 bases are TGTGCCAGCAGCTTTCGCAGAGGGACTAGCGGGAGTAATGAGCAGTACTTC. Translating it yields CASSFRRGTSGSNEQYF.

In regard to this clone: Germline and junction disagree at one end, which may indicate a read error. Other DNA sequences in the same sample also yield this CDR3. The rearrangement joins TRBV18 to TRBJ2-6; a possible D gene is TRBD1 (6 bases). Germline loops: CDR1 KGHSH, CDR2 LQKENI. CDR3 length: 16 amino acids. CDR3 in DNA: TGTGCCAGCTCGCCACAGCAGGGGTCTGGGGCCAACGTCCTGACTTTC. Amino acids: CASSPQQGSGANVLTF.

This clone was seen a handful of times. The chain carries TRBV3-1 (or the pseudogene TRBV3-2) and TRBJ2-5; D not certain. Germline V gives CDR1 LGHDT, CDR2 YNNKEL (reference sequence). V was shortened by 0 bases and J by 4 bases, with 12 bases between the two germline ends. The CDR3 runs 15 residues. CDR3 loop: CASSQDKGALETQYF. In nucleotides, the CDR3 is TGTGCCAGCAGCCAAGATAAAGGAGCTTTAGAGACCCAGTACTTC.

The V gene is TRBV6-5, the J gene TRBJ1-4, with TRBD1 matching over 7 bases. Looked up from germline, CDR1 is MNHEY and CDR2 is SVGAGI. The CDR3 runs to 15 residues. V shed 10 bases, J shed 6 bases, and the junction held 14 bases outside the gene matches. CDR3 sequence (DNA): TGTGCCATCTCTACAACGGGACAGTATTATGAAAAACTGTTTTTT. Translated: CAISTTGQYYEKLFF.

V gene TRBV18 combines with J gene TRBJ1-4, with 7 bases identical to TRBD1. V lost 3 bases and J lost 2; bases outside the gene matches: 9. CDR1 KGHSH and CDR2 LQKENI come from the germline V gene. The CDR3 loop spans 17 amino acids. The CDR3 loop is CASSPRQGGMTNEKLFF. In DNA form, the CDR3 reads TGTGCCAGCTCACCCCGACAGGGAGGCATGACTAATGAAAAACTGTTTTTT.

This chain uses TRBV5-1 with TRBJ1-1; possibly TRBD1 for D (5 bases). The V and J ends lost 0 bases and 1 base respectively, with 16 bases between them. The germline CDR1 and CDR2 sequences are SGHRS and YFSETQ. The CDR3 has 17 residues. The chain's CDR3 is CASSLVAQGDGNTEAFF. CDR3 bases: TGCGCCAGCAGCTTGGTTGCGCAGGGCGACGGGAACACTGAAGCTTTCTTT.

The chain uses TRBV19 and TRBJ2-7; a weak D match, TRBD1 (6 bases). V was shortened by 5 bases and J by 3 bases, with 11 bases between the two germline ends. CDR1 is LNHDA, CDR2 SQIVND, per germline (reference sequence). This CDR3 is built from 13 residues. CDR3 coding DNA: TGTGCCAGTAGTTGGGGACACCGCTACGAGCAGTACTTC. It translates to CASSWGHRYEQYF.

The gene calls are TRBV7-6 and TRBJ1-2; 8 positions match TRBD1. Germline CDR1 and CDR2: SGHVS and FNYEAQ. This CDR3 has 16 residues. Unmatched junction bases numbered 10, after V lost 1 base and J lost 6 bases. CDR3 nucleotides: TGTGCCAGCAGCTTAGAATCGGCAGGGGGCATTCATGGCTACACCTTC. It yields the protein CASSLESAGGIHGYTF.

The rearrangement links TRBV13 to TRBJ1-3; D unresolved. In germline, CDR1 is PRHDT, CDR2 FYEKMQ (reference sequence). The ends were cut back, 5 bases at V and 0 bases at J, with 8 bases in the middle. The CDR3 runs to 14 residues. The CDR3 coding sequence is TGTGCCAGCAGCCCCGGGGTCTCTGGAAACACCATATATTTT. Encoded protein: CASSPGVSGNTIYF.

This clone has just a few counts. The chain combines TRBV2 with TRBJ1-2; possible D gene TRBD1, 6 bases. V lost 4 bases, J lost 4 bases, and 10 bases lay in between. CDR1 is SNHLY, CDR2 FYNNEI, per germline. This CDR3 comprises 13 residues. CDR3 coding DNA: TGTGCCAGCAGTGCAGGGGTCACCTATGGCTACACCTTC. Protein sequence: CASSAGVTYGYTF.

The V gene is TRBV12-5, the J gene TRBJ1-2; D is possibly TRBD1 (6 bases). The CDR3 sequence is 15 residues long. Germline values: CDR1 LGHNT, CDR2 FRNRAP. Trimming left V 6 bases short and J 5 bases short, with 19 bases between. The CDR3: CASGPTTPQGYGYTF. The CDR3 nucleotides read TGTGCTAGTGGCCCCACTACCCCGCAGGGGTATGGCTACACCTTC.